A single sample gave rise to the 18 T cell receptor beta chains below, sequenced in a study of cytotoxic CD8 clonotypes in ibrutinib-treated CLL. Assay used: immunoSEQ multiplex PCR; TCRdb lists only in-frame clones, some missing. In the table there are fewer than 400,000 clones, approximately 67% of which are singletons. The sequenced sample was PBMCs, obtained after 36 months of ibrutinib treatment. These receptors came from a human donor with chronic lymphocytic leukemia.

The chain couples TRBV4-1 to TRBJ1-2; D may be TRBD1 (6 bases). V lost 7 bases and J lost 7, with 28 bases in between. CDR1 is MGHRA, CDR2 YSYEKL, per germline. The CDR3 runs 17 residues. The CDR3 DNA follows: TGCGCCAGCACCAGCCAAGTATTTCTACAGGGAATGCGTGGCTACACCTTC. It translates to CASTSQVFLQGMRGYTF.

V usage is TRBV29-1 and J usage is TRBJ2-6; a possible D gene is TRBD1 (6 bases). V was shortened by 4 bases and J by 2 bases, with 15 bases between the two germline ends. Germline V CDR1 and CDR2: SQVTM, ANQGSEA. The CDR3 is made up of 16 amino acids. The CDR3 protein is CSVVGASSAGANVLTF. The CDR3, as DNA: TGCAGCGTTGTGGGGGCCTCGTCGGCTGGGGCCAACGTCCTGACTTTC.

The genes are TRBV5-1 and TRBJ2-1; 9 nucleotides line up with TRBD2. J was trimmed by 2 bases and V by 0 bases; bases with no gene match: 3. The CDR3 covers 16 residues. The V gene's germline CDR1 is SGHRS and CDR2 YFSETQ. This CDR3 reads CASSLGPSGTYNEQFF. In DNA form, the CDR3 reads TGCGCCAGCAGCTTGGGCCCTAGCGGGACCTACAATGAGCAGTTCTTC.

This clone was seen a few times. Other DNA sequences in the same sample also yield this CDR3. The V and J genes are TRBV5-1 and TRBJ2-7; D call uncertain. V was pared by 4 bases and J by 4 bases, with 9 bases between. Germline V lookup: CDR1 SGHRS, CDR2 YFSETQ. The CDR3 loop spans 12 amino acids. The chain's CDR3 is CASSGLSYEQYF. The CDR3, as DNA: TGCGCCAGCAGCGGTCTTTCGTACGAGCAGTACTTC.

The chain's CDR3 is CASSLGSGTSTDTQYF. The DNA for the CDR3 is TGTGCCAGCAGCTTAGGGTCAGGGACTTCCACAGATACGCAGTATTTT. The chain combines TRBV7-2 with TRBJ2-3; D perhaps matches TRBD2 (6 bases). Trimming stripped 1 base from V and 2 bases from J, with 13 bases between. There are 16 residues in the CDR3. Germline V lookup: CDR1 SGHTA, CDR2 FQGNSA.

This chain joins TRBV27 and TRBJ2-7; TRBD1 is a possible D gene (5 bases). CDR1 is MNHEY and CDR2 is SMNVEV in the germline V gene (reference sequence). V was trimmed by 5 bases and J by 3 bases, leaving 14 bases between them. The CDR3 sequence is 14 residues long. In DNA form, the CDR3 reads TGTGCCAGCAGTCCCAGGGCCAAGGACTACGAGCAGTACTTC. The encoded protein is CASSPRAKDYEQYF.

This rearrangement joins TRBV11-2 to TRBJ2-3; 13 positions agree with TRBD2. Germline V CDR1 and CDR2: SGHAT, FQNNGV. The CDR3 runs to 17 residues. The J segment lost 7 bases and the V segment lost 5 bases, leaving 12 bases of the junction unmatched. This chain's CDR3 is CASSHTTTSGGGYTQYF. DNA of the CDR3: TGTGCCAGCAGCCACACAACCACTAGCGGGGGGGGTTATACGCAGTATTTT.

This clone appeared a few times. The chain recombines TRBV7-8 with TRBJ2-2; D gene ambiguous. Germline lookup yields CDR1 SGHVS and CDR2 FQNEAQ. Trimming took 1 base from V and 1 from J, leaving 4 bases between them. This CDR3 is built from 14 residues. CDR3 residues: CASSLVLNTGELFF. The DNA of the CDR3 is TGTGCCAGCAGCTTAGTACTGAACACCGGGGAGCTGTTTTTT.

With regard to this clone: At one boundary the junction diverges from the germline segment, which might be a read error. CDR3 nucleotide sequence: TGTGCCAGCAGCCTAGCGGTCTCCTACGAGCAGTACTTC. Its protein product is CASSLAVSYEQYF. This chain joins TRBV7-2 and TRBJ2-7; 7 bases fit TRBD2. Germline-derived CDR1 and CDR2 are SGHTA and FQGNSA. CDR3 size: 13 residues.

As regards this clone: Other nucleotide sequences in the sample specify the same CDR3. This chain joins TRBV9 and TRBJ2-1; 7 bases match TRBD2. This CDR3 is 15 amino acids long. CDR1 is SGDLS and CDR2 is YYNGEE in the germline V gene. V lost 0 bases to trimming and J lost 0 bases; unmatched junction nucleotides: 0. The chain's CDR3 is CASSVGGGSYNEQFF. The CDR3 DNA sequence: TGTGCCAGCAGCGTAGGCGGGGGCTCCTACAATGAGCAGTTCTTC.

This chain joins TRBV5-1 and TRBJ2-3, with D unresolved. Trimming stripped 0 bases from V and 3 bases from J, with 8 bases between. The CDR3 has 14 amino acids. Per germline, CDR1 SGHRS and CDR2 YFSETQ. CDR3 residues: CASSLGTGTDTQYF. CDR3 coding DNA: TGCGCCAGCAGCTTGGGCACTGGAACAGATACGCAGTATTTT.

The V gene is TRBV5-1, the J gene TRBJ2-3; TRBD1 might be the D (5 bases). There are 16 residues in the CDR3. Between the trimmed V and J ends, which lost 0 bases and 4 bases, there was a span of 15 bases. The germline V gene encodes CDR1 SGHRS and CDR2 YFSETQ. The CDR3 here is CASSLARVILPDTQYF. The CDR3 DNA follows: TGCGCCAGCAGCTTGGCCAGGGTAATCCTACCAGATACGCAGTATTTT.

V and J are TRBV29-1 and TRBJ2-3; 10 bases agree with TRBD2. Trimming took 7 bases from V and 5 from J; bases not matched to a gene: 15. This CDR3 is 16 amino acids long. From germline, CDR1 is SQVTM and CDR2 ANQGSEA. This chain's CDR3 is CSATGRSGTSEDTQYF. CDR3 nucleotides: TGCAGCGCGACCGGAAGGTCTGGGACTAGCGAAGATACGCAGTATTTT.

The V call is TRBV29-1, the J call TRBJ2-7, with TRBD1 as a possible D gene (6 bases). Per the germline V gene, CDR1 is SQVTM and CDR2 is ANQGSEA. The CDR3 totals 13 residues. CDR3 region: CNVVDRIPYEQYF. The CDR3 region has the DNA TGCAACGTCGTCGACAGGATACCCTACGAGCAGTACTTC.

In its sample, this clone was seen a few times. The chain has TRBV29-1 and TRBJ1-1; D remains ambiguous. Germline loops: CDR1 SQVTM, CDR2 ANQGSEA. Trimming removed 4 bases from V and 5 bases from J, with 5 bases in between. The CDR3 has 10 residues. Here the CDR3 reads CSVGHTEAFF. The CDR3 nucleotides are TGCAGCGTTGGGCATACTGAAGCTTTCTTT.

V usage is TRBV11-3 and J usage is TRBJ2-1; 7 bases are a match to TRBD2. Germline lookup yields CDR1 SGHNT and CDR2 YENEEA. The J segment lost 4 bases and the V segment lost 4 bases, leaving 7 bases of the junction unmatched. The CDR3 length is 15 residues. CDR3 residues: CASSSGLDLYNEQFF. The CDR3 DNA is TGTGCCAGCAGCTCCGGACTAGACCTTTACAATGAGCAGTTCTTC.

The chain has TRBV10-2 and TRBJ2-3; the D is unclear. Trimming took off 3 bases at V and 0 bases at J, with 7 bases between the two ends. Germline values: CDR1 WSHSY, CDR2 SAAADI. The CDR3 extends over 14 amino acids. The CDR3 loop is CASSESPSTDTQYF. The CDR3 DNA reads TGCGCCAGCAGTGAAAGCCCTAGCACAGATACGCAGTATTTT.

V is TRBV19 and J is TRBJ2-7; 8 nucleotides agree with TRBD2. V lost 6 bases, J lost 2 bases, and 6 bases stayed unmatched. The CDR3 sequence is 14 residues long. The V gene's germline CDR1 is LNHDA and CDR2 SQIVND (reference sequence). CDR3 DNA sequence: TGTGCCAGTAGCAGGCGGGGGGTGGCCTACGAGCAGTACTTC. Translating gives CASSRRGVAYEQYF.